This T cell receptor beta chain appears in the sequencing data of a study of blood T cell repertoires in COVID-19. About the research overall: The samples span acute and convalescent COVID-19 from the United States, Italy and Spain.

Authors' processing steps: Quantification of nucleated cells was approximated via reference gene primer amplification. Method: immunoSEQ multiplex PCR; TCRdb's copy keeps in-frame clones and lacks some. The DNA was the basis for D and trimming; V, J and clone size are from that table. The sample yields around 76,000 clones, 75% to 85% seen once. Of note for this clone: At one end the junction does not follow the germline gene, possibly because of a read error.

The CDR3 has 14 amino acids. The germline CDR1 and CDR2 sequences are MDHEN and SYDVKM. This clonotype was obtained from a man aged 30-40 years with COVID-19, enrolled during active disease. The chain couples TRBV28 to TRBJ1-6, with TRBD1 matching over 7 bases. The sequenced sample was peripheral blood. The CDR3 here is CASSPGTDNSPLHF. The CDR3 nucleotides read TGTGCCAGCAGTCCCGGGACAGATAACTCACCCCTCCACTTT.